One and the same sample provided the 9 T cell receptor beta chains below, sequenced in a study of cytomegalovirus exposure and HLA in healthy donors. A multiplex PCR was run with 60 Vbeta primers and 13 Jbeta primers. Some clones are missing from TCRdb's copy, which holds only in-frame ones; the method was immunoSEQ multiplex PCR. The sample includes approximately 190,000 clones, roughly 80% of them seen just once. Sequenced sample: PBMCs. The source of these receptors is a boy aged 10-17 years in good health and CMV-seronegative.

This clone was found once. CDR3 bases: TGTGCCAGCAGCTTACTGAGGGGGCTCTCTGAAGCTTTCTTT. This encodes CASSLLRGLSEAFF. This chain links TRBV7-6 with TRBJ1-1; the match to TRBD1 covers 7 bases. The trim removed 2 bases at V and 6 bases at J, leaving 6 bases unmatched. CDR3 length: 14 amino acids. Germline V CDR1 and CDR2: SGHVS, FNYEAQ.

This clone was found once. The V and J genes are TRBV25-1 and TRBJ2-5; TRBD2 might be the D (6 bases). Germline V gene lookup returns CDR1 MGHDK and CDR2 SYGVNS. Trimming removed 3 bases from V and 5 bases from J, with 16 bases in between. The CDR3 loop spans 15 amino acids. The DNA of the CDR3 is TGTGCCAGCAGTGATTTAGCGGACACTGGGGAGACCCAGTACTTC. Its protein is CASSDLADTGETQYF.

The chain carries TRBV5-6 and TRBJ1-5; TRBD1 matches at 9 bases. The V segment lost 4 bases and the J segment 7 bases; nucleotides outside the gene matches: 9. The length of the CDR3 is 15 residues. In germline, CDR1 is SGHDT, CDR2 YYEEEE. CDR3 in amino acids: CASSTYRGRGQPQHF. The CDR3 DNA is TGTGCCAGCAGCACGTACAGGGGGCGAGGGCAGCCCCAGCATTTT.

The V call is TRBV7-9, the J call TRBJ1-4; D is ambiguous. V was pared by 5 bases and J by 13 bases, with 8 bases between. Germline loops: CDR1 SEHNR, CDR2 FQNEAQ (reference sequence). This CDR3 contains 10 residues. This CDR3 is CASSGDRLFF. DNA for the CDR3: TGTGCCAGCAGCGGTGATAGACTGTTTTTT.

This clone was counted a single time. V is TRBV5-5 and J is TRBJ2-7; D is unresolved. Germline lookup yields CDR1 SGHKS and CDR2 YYEKEE (reference sequence). The CDR3 covers 12 residues. V was shortened by 1 base and J by 2 bases, with 4 bases between the two germline ends. The chain's CDR3 is CASSLSPYEQYF. The CDR3 DNA follows: TGTGCCAGCAGCTTGTCTCCCTACGAGCAGTACTTC.

CDR3 DNA: TGCAGCGTGAGAGCGAGGGAGACGAACACCGGGGAGCTGTTTTTT. The encoded protein is CSVRARETNTGELFF. V gene TRBV29-1 combines with J gene TRBJ2-2; a weak D match, TRBD2 (5 bases). The V and J ends lost 6 bases and 0 bases respectively, with 14 bases between them. CDR1 SQVTM and CDR2 ANQGSEA come from the germline V gene. The CDR3 consists of 15 residues.

This rearrangement joins TRBV30 to TRBJ2-4, with D tentatively TRBD2 (5 bases). The V gene lost 4 bases and the J gene lost 8 bases, with 18 bases spanning the gap. The CDR3 runs 14 residues. Germline-derived CDR1 and CDR2 are GTSNPN and SVGIG (reference sequence). The CDR3 region has the DNA TGTGCCTGGAACCGAGGGATTTTGCAGGACATTCAGTACTTC. This gives the protein CAWNRGILQDIQYF.

V gene TRBV2 combines with J gene TRBJ2-7; 7 bases fit TRBD1. CDR1 SNHLY and CDR2 FYNNEI come from the germline V gene. The CDR3 has 15 residues. J gave up 7 bases and V 2 bases, and 11 bases lay outside the gene matches. This CDR3 reads CASSESRGQTGEQYF. CDR3 in DNA: TGTGCCAGCAGTGAAAGTAGGGGGCAAACGGGAGAGCAGTACTTC.

This clone has only one observation. This chain connects TRBV10-3 to TRBJ2-6, with 9 positions matching TRBD1. The trim removed 6 bases at V and 2 bases at J, leaving 2 bases unmatched. Per the germline V gene, CDR1 is ENHRY and CDR2 is SYGVKD. This CDR3 spans 15 amino acids. CDR3 sequence: CAIRGTGPGANVLTF. The CDR3 coding sequence is TGTGCCATCAGAGGGACAGGGCCTGGGGCCAACGTCCTGACTTTC.